This T cell receptor (beta chain) was found in a study of T cells in Graves' hyperthyroidism and ophthalmopathy. CDR3 length: 15 residues. From germline, CDR1 is MGHRA and CDR2 YSYEKL. Trimming left V 0 bases short and J 3 bases short, with 11 bases between. Amplification targeted TCR beta CDR3 regions from RNA transcripts. Researchers ran a first-round RT-PCR on the TCR CDR3 using the HTBI primer set. TCRdb fed the multiplex PCR reads into MiXCR, producing one record per CDR3 protein. The sample shows approximately 640,000 distinct CDR3 sequences, 45% of them seen only once. The chain uses TRBV4-1 and TRBJ1-1; D may be TRBD1 (5 bases). The sequencing input was peripheral blood or thyroid tissue (not recorded which). The sequence derives from an adult man with Graves' disease, either hyperthyroidism or ophthalmopathy (not recorded which). The CDR3 DNA sequence: TGCGCCAGCAGCCAAGAACGGGGGTTGTACACTGAAGCTTTCTTT. Translated, it gives CASSQERGLYTEAFF.